This T cell receptor beta chain was recovered during a study of T cell responses to AZD1222 COVID-19 vaccine listed by TCRdb under 2021. As for the study more broadly: AZD1222 recipients given second doses at about 4 weeks or at about 12 weeks were pooled, since spike-specific TCR depth and breadth were not found to differ between the two schedules. Trial participants were enrolled into age subgroups of 18-55, 56-69 and 70-plus years, which contained 148, 28 and 57 TCR-sequenced participants, respectively. TCR sequencing was performed for about 240 trial participants, of whom some 200 were given two doses of AZD1222 and some 26 were given two doses of MenACWY control vaccine.

The time point label, as the study defines it: baseline before first vaccination. The vaccinee samples were drawn from two UK trials, COV001 and COV002, one of which was a single-blind randomized controlled phase 2/3 trial testing AZD1222 (ChAdOx1 nCoV-19) in healthy adults. Trial participant PBMC samples were collected at day 0 and day 28 after the second dose for TCRbeta chain sequencing. The germline V gene provides CDR1 MDHEN and CDR2 SYDVKM. V drops 0 bases and J drops 5 bases, leaving 13 bases in between. The CDR3 spans 15 residues, from the cysteine through the phenylalanine. CDR3 DNA is the only sequence kept; it has 45 bases, read in frame from the first base. The CDR3 regions of human TCRbeta chains were analyzed by immunosequencing. The paper's processing steps were these. Repertoire TCRs were checked for matches against a reference library of SARS-CoV-2-specific TCRs that had been generated using the MIRA antigen-specificity platform. Breadth meant the fraction of unique TCRs that were SARS-CoV-2-associated, whereas depth meant the fraction of total T cells that were SARS-CoV-2-associated. Using the MIRA data, each spike-specific TCR was assigned both to the spike region to which the TCR was reactive and to a CD4 or CD8 class. Log10-transformed breadth and depth values were compared by one-way ANOVA with Sidak's multiple comparisons tests. Imported from immuneACCESS, the table was reduced by TCRdb to in-frame sequences with V and J called. These copies leave out some clones; in studies compared against another copy, an unresolved V gene accounts for under half, and the cause of the remainder is not known. For V, J and clone size, that table is used; D and trimming come from the DNA. Within this sample are approximately 150,000 clones, with 85% to 95% of them counted one time only. About 2.5% of the sample belongs to the ten largest clones.

Paper-wide results and their limitations: In the small 56-69-year group, the increase in depth fell short of significance, most likely because of low power. After two AZD1222 doses, both the breadth and the depth of spike-specific TCRs were significantly higher than at day 0 and than in MenACWY recipients. The whole spike protein was spanned by vaccine-associated CD4 TCRs, and dominant responses were seen in regions 160-218 and 743-854. Participants were mostly white British and included more females than males, and it was suggested by the authors that clonal diversity may have been underestimated. Because no samples from the day 14 peak response were available, repertoires could be characterized only after the peak T cell response. Conclusions about previously exposed vaccinees were limited because only six AZD1222 recipients were SARS-CoV-2 seropositive at baseline. Nearly half of unique spike-specific TCRs reportedly recognized epitopes outside regions mutated in the B.1.351 and B.1.1.7 variants.

About this clone: Its antigen is not yet known. No much larger clone is present one base from it, and per-base qualities are unavailable.

The rearrangement joined TRBV28 to TRBJ1-2, with the D gene uncertain. The receptor comes from an adult in good health. The source material was peripheral blood, sampled on day 0 of AZD1222 vaccination. The nucleotides are TGTGCCAGCAGTTTATGGGGATCCCCCCCATATGGCTACACCTTC. Translation gives CASSLWGSPPYGYTF.